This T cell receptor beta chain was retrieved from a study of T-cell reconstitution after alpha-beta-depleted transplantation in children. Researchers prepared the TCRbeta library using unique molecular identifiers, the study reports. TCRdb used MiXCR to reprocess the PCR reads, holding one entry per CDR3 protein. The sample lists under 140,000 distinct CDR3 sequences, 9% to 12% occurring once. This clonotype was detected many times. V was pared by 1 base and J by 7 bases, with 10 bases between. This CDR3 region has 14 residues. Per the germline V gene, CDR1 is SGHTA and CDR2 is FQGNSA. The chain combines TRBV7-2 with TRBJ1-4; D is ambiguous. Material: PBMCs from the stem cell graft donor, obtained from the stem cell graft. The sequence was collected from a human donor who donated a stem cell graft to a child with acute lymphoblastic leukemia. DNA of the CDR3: TGTGCCAGCAGCTTAGTTTTAGGTGGTGAAAAACTGTTTTTT. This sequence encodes CASSLVLGGEKLFF.